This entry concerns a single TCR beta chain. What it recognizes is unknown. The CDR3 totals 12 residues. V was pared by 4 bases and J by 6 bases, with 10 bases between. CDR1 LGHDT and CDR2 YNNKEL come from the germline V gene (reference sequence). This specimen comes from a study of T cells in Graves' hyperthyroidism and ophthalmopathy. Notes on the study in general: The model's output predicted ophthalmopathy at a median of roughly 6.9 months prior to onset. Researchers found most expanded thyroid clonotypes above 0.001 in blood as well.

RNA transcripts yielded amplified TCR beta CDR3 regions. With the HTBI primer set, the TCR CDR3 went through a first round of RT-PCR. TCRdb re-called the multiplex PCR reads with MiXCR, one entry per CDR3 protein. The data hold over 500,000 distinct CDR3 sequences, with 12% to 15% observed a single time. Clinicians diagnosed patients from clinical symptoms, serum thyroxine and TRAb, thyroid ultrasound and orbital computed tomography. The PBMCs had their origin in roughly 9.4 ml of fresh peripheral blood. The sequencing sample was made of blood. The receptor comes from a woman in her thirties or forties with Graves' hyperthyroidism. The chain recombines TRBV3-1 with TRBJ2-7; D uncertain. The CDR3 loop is CASSPSSVEQYF. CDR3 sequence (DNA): TGTGCCAGCAGCCCCTCTAGTGTCGAGCAGTACTTC.